This entry lists 20 T cell receptor beta chains sequenced from one sample in a study of blood T cell repertoires in COVID-19. Sequencing used immunoSEQ multiplex PCR; TCRdb keeps in-frame clones, though not all of them. This table has approximately 170,000 clones, 75% to 90% appearing once. The sequenced sample was PBMCs or T cells enriched from blood (not recorded which). These receptors came from a woman aged 50 to 60 who had recovered from COVID-19.

The rearrangement links TRBV28 to TRBJ1-1; 10 positions match TRBD1. After removal of 3 bases from V and 4 bases from J, the junction contained 2 bases not matched to a gene. The CDR3 has 14 residues. From germline, CDR1 is MDHEN and CDR2 SYDVKM. The CDR3 DNA reads TGTGCCAGCAGTTTGGGACAGGGGTCCACTGAAGCTTTCTTT. Protein sequence: CASSLGQGSTEAFF.

The chain combines TRBV7-3 with TRBJ1-2; 10 positions match TRBD1. Trimming took 3 bases from V and 0 from J; bases not matched to a gene: 1. Germline CDR1 reads SGHTA; CDR2 reads FQGTGA. This CDR3 region has 15 residues. CDR3 amino acids: CASSLTGGSNYGYTF. Here the CDR3 DNA reads TGTGCCAGCAGCTTGACAGGGGGCTCTAACTATGGCTACACCTTC.

This clone was seen a handful of times. The rearrangement joins TRBV3-1 (or the pseudogene TRBV3-2) to TRBJ1-1; D is possibly TRBD1 (5 bases). The ends were cut back, 4 bases at V and 1 base at J, with 10 bases in the middle. Germline V lookup: CDR1 LGHDT, CDR2 YNNKEL (reference sequence). The CDR3 sequence is 14 residues long. In DNA form, the CDR3 reads TGTGCCAGCAGCCGGGGGGGGGAGAACACTGAAGCTTTCTTT. It yields the protein CASSRGGENTEAFF.

The chain is built from TRBV4-1 and TRBJ2-5; possible D gene TRBD2, 6 bases. V was clipped by 3 bases and J by 6 bases, with 17 bases between them. In germline, CDR1 is MGHRA, CDR2 YSYEKL. CDR3 size: 15 residues. The CDR3 coding sequence is TGCGCCAGCAGCCAGCCATCAGGGAGGAGTCAGACCCAGTACTTC. Amino acids: CASSQPSGRSQTQYF.

The chain carries TRBV9 and TRBJ1-1, with D uncertain. Trimming removed 6 bases at V and 1 base at J, with 16 bases between. The CDR3 has 15 residues. The germline V gene has CDR1 SGDLS and CDR2 YYNGEE. The CDR3 sequence is CASTRTQQPNTEAFF. The DNA for the CDR3 is TGTGCCAGCACCCGTACGCAACAGCCGAACACTGAAGCTTTCTTT.

The chain employs TRBV2 and TRBJ2-6; D might be TRBD2 (5 bases). The CDR3 is made up of 16 amino acids. Germline V gene lookup returns CDR1 SNHLY and CDR2 FYNNEI. The V end was cut by 7 bases, the J end by 0 bases, with 13 bases between. The CDR3 bases are TGTGCCAGCATAGCGTCCCTCACCTCTGGGGCCAACGTCCTGACTTTC. Translating gives CASIASLTSGANVLTF.

V and J are TRBV2 and TRBJ1-5; unclear D gene. V was shortened by 2 bases and J by 7 bases, with 12 bases between the two germline ends. This CDR3 has 14 amino acids. The germline gives CDR1 SNHLY, CDR2 FYNNEI. The CDR3 sequence: CASSEKRGRQPQHF. CDR3 sequence (DNA): TGTGCCAGCAGTGAAAAGAGAGGTCGACAGCCCCAGCATTTT.

This clone has just a few counts. CDR3 nucleotides: TGTGCCAGCAGTTTAGAGGGCCACAATCAGCCCCAGCATTTT. This encodes CASSLEGHNQPQHF. The rearrangement joins TRBV27 to TRBJ1-5, with D uncertain. The CDR3 is made up of 14 amino acids. Between the trimmed V and J ends, which lost 2 bases and 3 bases, there was a span of 8 bases. Germline CDR1 and CDR2: MNHEY and SMNVEV (reference sequence).

The chain couples TRBV2 to TRBJ1-2; D possibly corresponds to TRBD1 (6 bases). Trimming cost V 5 bases and J 4 bases, with 14 bases left between them. This CDR3 has 14 residues. Germline V lookup: CDR1 SNHLY, CDR2 FYNNEI. DNA for the CDR3: TGTGCCAGCAGTCGGGGGGCGCAAGGCTATGGCTACACCTTC. This codes for CASSRGAQGYGYTF.

The chain has TRBV5-1 and TRBJ2-3, with TRBD2 identical over 7 bases. With 0 bases clipped from V and 13 bases from J, the junction kept 8 bases outside the gene matches. The CDR3 runs 13 residues. The germline CDR1 and CDR2 sequences are SGHRS and YFSETQ. Written as DNA, the CDR3 is TGCGCCAGCAGCTTGGGCGGGGTCCGGGGGGAGTATTTT. This encodes CASSLGGVRGEYF. Looking up the rest from reference TRBV5-1 and TRBJ2-3 gives the full variable domain: KAGVTQTPRYLIKTRGQQVTLSCSPISGHRSVSWYQQTPGQGLQFLFEYFSETQRNKGNFPGRFSGRQFSNSRSEMNVSTLELGDSALYLCASSLGGVRGEYFGPGTRLTVL.

The rearrangement links TRBV2 to TRBJ2-5; TRBD2 agrees at 7 bases. Germline CDR1 and CDR2: SNHLY and FYNNEI. The trim removed 6 bases at V and 5 bases at J, leaving 6 bases unmatched. CDR3 length equals 13 residues. Written as DNA, the CDR3 is TGTGCCAGCAGGGGGACTACTTTGGAGACCCAGTACTTC. Translated, it gives CASRGTTLETQYF.

The chain has TRBV6-4 and TRBJ2-7; D remains ambiguous. V lost 4 bases to trimming and J lost 3 bases, with 13 bases between them. Germline V gene data show CDR1 as MRHNA and CDR2 as SNTAGT. The CDR3 runs to 14 residues. The CDR3 loop is CASSGRSRLYEQYV. DNA of the CDR3: TGTGCCAGCAGTGGAAGGAGTAGGCTCTACGAGCAGTACGTC.

In DNA form, the CDR3 reads TGCGCCAGCAGCCAAGATCCGGGGATGGCCAAAAACATTCAGTACTTC. It is translated as CASSQDPGMAKNIQYF. The rearrangement links TRBV4-1 to TRBJ2-4, with a weak D call TRBD2 (5 bases). Germline lookup yields CDR1 MGHRA and CDR2 YSYEKL. The CDR3 has 16 residues. The V end was cut by 0 bases, the J end by 1 base, with 10 bases between.

J is TRBJ1-4 and V is TRBV7-9, with D unclear. V lost 1 base and J 6 bases, leaving 12 bases between the germline ends. The CDR3 runs 15 residues. Germline V gives CDR1 SEHNR, CDR2 FQNEAQ (reference sequence). Written as DNA, the CDR3 is TGTGCCAGCAGCTTAGGGTGGAGGGAGGATGAAAAACTGTTTTTT. Its protein product is CASSLGWREDEKLFF.

V is TRBV10-2 and J is TRBJ2-7; unclear D gene. V gave up 3 bases and J gave up 4 bases, with 13 bases separating them. The CDR3 contains 14 residues. Germline V gene sequence: CDR1 WSHSY, CDR2 SAAADI. The CDR3 is CASSDVADSYEQYV. The CDR3 bases are TGCGCCAGCAGTGATGTGGCAGATTCGTACGAGCAGTACGTC.

The chain couples TRBV7-7 to TRBJ2-1; maybe TRBD2 (6 bases). This CDR3 is 15 amino acids long. V lost 5 bases and J lost 9, with 20 bases in between. Germline lookup yields CDR1 SSHAT and CDR2 FNYEAQ (reference sequence). CDR3 nucleotide sequence: TGTGCCAGCAGCAAAGGCGGGAACACCGCCTCTGAGCAGTTCTTC. Protein product: CASSKGGNTASEQFF.

The J gene is TRBJ2-6, the V gene TRBV2; the D gene is possibly TRBD1 (5 bases). CDR3 size: 15 residues. Germline V gives CDR1 SNHLY, CDR2 FYNNEI. The ends were cut back, 5 bases at V and 2 bases at J, with 10 bases in the middle. Here the CDR3 DNA reads TGTGCCAGCAGTTTAGGGGCTGCTGGGGCCAACGTCCTGACTTTC. This codes for CASSLGAAGANVLTF.

V gene TRBV28 combines with J gene TRBJ1-6; D might be TRBD1 (5 bases). V was trimmed by 5 bases and J by 9 bases, leaving 8 bases between them. The CDR3 spans 12 residues. The germline CDR1 and CDR2 sequences are MDHEN and SYDVKM. As DNA, the CDR3 is TGTGCCAGCAGTGCAGGGATTTCACCCCTCCACTTT. Amino acid sequence: CASSAGISPLHF.

This clone was recorded a few times. The chain links TRBV3-1 (or the pseudogene TRBV3-2) to TRBJ1-6; D possibly corresponds to TRBD1 (6 bases). Trimming removed 2 bases at V and 7 bases at J, with 9 bases between. This CDR3 spans 14 amino acids. The germline CDR1 and CDR2 sequences are LGHDT and YNNKEL (reference sequence). The CDR3 spells CASSQRDKNSPLHF. The CDR3 DNA reads as TGTGCCAGCAGCCAACGGGACAAGAATTCACCCCTCCACTTT.

The CDR3 loop is CASSTGTGADEQYV. DNA of the CDR3: TGTGCCAGCTCAACCGGGACAGGGGCGGACGAGCAGTACGTC. The rearrangement joins TRBV18 to TRBJ2-7, with 10 bases aligning to TRBD1. CDR3 length: 14 amino acids. J was trimmed by 5 bases and V by 5 bases; bases with no gene match: 6. Germline V CDR1 and CDR2: KGHSH, LQKENI.